Listed here are 18 T cell receptor beta chains from one sample, sequenced in a study of T-cell reconstitution after alpha-beta-depleted transplantation in children. Unique molecular identifiers were used in preparing the TCRbeta library. TCRdb re-analysed the PCR reads in MiXCR, keeping a single row per CDR3 protein. The repertoire holds about 190,000 distinct CDR3 sequences, with about 6.8% as singletons. The sequenced sample was PBMCs from the stem cell graft donor, obtained from the stem cell graft. The receptors stem from a human donor who donated a stem cell graft to a child with Wiskott-Aldrich syndrome.

This clonotype was seen repeatedly, ten times or more. The chain has TRBV12-3 or TRBV12-4 and TRBJ1-2; no definite D call. V was trimmed by 6 bases and J by 2 bases, leaving 10 bases between them. The CDR3 consists of 13 residues. The CDR3 bases are TGTGCCAGCAGCGGTGATACCAACTATGGCTACACCTTC. Protein product: CASSGDTNYGYTF.

This clonotype has at least ten counts. The chain is built from TRBV15 and TRBJ2-1; 8 bases are a match to TRBD1. This CDR3 is 15 amino acids long. CDR1 is LNHNV, CDR2 YYDKDF, per germline (reference sequence). V shed 0 bases and J 4 bases; nucleotides not matched to a gene: 2. CDR3 sequence: CATSREQGVYNEQFF. The CDR3 coding sequence is TGTGCCACCAGCAGAGAACAGGGGGTTTACAATGAGCAGTTCTTC.

This clonotype has at least ten counts. The chain joins TRBV5-1 to TRBJ1-2, with D unclear. This CDR3 contains 13 residues. Deletions cut 2 bases from V and 4 bases from J, with 9 bases between. Germline assignment: CDR1 SGHRS and CDR2 YFSETQ. The CDR3: CASSLGGIYGYTF. The CDR3 DNA is TGCGCCAGCAGCTTAGGTGGAATCTATGGCTACACCTTC.

This clonotype was recorded at least ten times. The CDR3 region has the DNA TGTGCCAGCCATTCTTCCGGGACAGATACGCAGTATTTT. This gives the protein CASHSSGTDTQYF. The rearrangement joins TRBV11-2 to TRBJ2-3, with D hard to call. Germline values: CDR1 SGHAT, CDR2 FQNNGV. CDR3 length: 13 amino acids. V shed 8 bases and J shed 3 bases, with 12 bases lying between them.

Ten or more counts support this clonotype. The chain couples TRBV12-3 or TRBV12-4 to TRBJ2-3; a weak D match, TRBD1 (5 bases). This CDR3 is built from 15 residues. The V and J ends lost 2 bases and 2 bases respectively, with 11 bases between them. The CDR3 protein is CASSLNRRNTDTQYF. CDR3 nucleotide sequence: TGTGCCAGCAGTTTAAACAGGCGAAACACAGATACGCAGTATTTT.

This clonotype was found many times. The chain has TRBV6-2 or TRBV6-3 and TRBJ1-5, with D tentatively TRBD1 (6 bases). The CDR3 spans 16 residues. The V end was cut by 4 bases, the J end by 6 bases, with 19 bases between. In germline, CDR1 is MNHEY, CDR2 SVGEGT. DNA for the CDR3: TGTGCCAGCAGTTCGAGTTGGGGGGCGCGGGGTCAGCCCCAGCATTTT. Translation: CASSSSWGARGQPQHF.

The genes are TRBV11-2 and TRBJ2-5; unclear D gene. The length of the CDR3 is 14 residues. Germline-derived CDR1 and CDR2 are SGHAT and FQNNGV. The V and J ends lost 1 base and 4 bases respectively, with 10 bases between them. In nucleotides, the CDR3 is TGTGCCAGCAGCTTAGGACTGAGCGCAGAGACCCAGTACTTC. Amino acid sequence: CASSLGLSAETQYF.

In this sample, this clonotype turned up many times. The chain couples TRBV6-5 to TRBJ1-1; unclear D gene. The length of the CDR3 is 16 residues. Germline lookup yields CDR1 MNHEY and CDR2 SVGAGI. V was pared by 2 bases and J by 0 bases, with 13 bases between. This chain's CDR3 is CASSYGMVNMNTEAFF. In DNA, the CDR3 is TGTGCCAGCAGTTACGGCATGGTTAACATGAACACTGAAGCTTTCTTT.

This clonotype has a count of ten or more. The genes are TRBV20-1 and TRBJ2-5; 8 bases match TRBD1. CDR1 DFQATT and CDR2 SNEGSKA come from the germline V gene (reference sequence). CDR3 length: 13 amino acids. V was clipped by 5 bases and J by 1 base; unmatched bases: 3. The CDR3 nucleotides are TGCAGTGCTCCGGACAGGGTCCAAGAGACCCAGTACTTC. It yields the protein CSAPDRVQETQYF.

This clonotype was seen at least ten times. The rearrangement joins TRBV20-1 to TRBJ1-2, with D tentatively TRBD1 (5 bases). The V end lost 3 bases, the J end lost 8 bases, and 16 bases lay between the germline ends. There are 13 residues in the CDR3. Germline V gives CDR1 DFQATT, CDR2 SNEGSKA (reference sequence). CDR3 nucleotide sequence: TGCAGTGCTAGTCAAAGGGGCTATGAAGGCTACACCTTC. It is translated as CSASQRGYEGYTF.

In this sample, this clonotype turned up many times. The chain employs TRBV11-3 and TRBJ2-3; 9 bases are shared with TRBD1. Per germline, CDR1 SGHNT and CDR2 YENEEA. This CDR3 region has 14 residues. Losses at the gene ends were 5 bases for V and 5 bases for J; bases not matched to a gene: 5. The CDR3 spells CASSPGQGVDTQYF. CDR3 DNA sequence: TGTGCCAGCAGCCCGGGACAGGGAGTAGATACGCAGTATTTT.

This clonotype has a handful of counts. The rearrangement links TRBV4-3 to TRBJ2-5; D is unclear. V lost 0 bases to trimming and J lost 4 bases, with 15 bases between them. This CDR3 spans 16 amino acids. Germline CDR1 LGHNA, CDR2 YSLEER. In DNA form, the CDR3 reads TGCGCCAGCAGCCAAGAAGGAGAGAGGCCTCGAGAGACCCAGTACTTC. Translating it yields CASSQEGERPRETQYF.

This clonotype was recorded many times. The genes are TRBV20-1 and TRBJ2-3; 9 bases align to TRBD1. Germline V gene lookup returns CDR1 DFQATT and CDR2 SNEGSKA (reference sequence). CDR3 size: 14 residues. V lost 5 bases, J lost 2 bases, and 5 bases stayed unmatched. CDR3 nucleotide sequence: TGCAGTGCTTGGGGACAGGGTAACACAGATACGCAGTATTTT. As protein: CSAWGQGNTDTQYF.

This clonotype occurred many times. The chain joins TRBV20-1 to TRBJ1-5, with D perhaps matching TRBD1 (6 bases). The CDR3 runs 16 residues. Germline assignment: CDR1 DFQATT and CDR2 SNEGSKA (reference sequence). V was shortened by 0 bases and J by 1 base, with 13 bases between the two germline ends. The chain's CDR3 is CSARDTGRGSNQPQHF. Here the CDR3 DNA reads TGCAGTGCTAGAGATACGGGCAGGGGAAGCAATCAGCCCCAGCATTTT.

The gene calls are TRBV12-3 or TRBV12-4 and TRBJ1-2; perhaps TRBD1 as D (5 bases). The CDR3 covers 16 residues. V was cut by 2 bases and J by 3 bases, with 16 bases left in between. Written as DNA, the CDR3 is TGTGCCAGCAGTTTAAGGGCCCCGAGGGGACACTATGGCTACACCTTC. Translated, it gives CASSLRAPRGHYGYTF.

This chain joins TRBV11-3 and TRBJ1-1; D unclear. V was cut by 3 bases and J by 1 base, with 9 bases left in between. Germline V gives CDR1 SGHNT, CDR2 YENEEA. The CDR3 contains 14 residues. The CDR3 DNA is TGTGCCAGCAGCTTTAACGGCCCGAACACTGAAGCTTTCTTT. Translation: CASSFNGPNTEAFF.

This clonotype turned up a few times. The chain uses TRBV2 and TRBJ1-6, with 8 bases that match TRBD1. The CDR3 extends over 16 amino acids. Germline CDR1 reads SNHLY; CDR2 reads FYNNEI. V gave up 1 base and J gave up 7 bases; unmatched junction bases: 6. The CDR3 coding sequence is TGTGCCAGCAGTGAAGACAGGGGGGTTTTGAATTCACCCCTCCACTTT. Residues: CASSEDRGVLNSPLHF.

This clonotype showed up many times. The chain joins TRBV7-6 to TRBJ2-3; tentative D call: TRBD1 (6 bases). V shed 1 base and J shed 0 bases, with 14 bases lying between them. Looked up from germline, CDR1 is SGHVS and CDR2 is FNYEAQ. This CDR3 is 17 amino acids long. CDR3: CASSLEVQGISTDTQYF. CDR3 sequence (DNA): TGTGCCAGCAGCTTAGAGGTCCAGGGGATTAGCACAGATACGCAGTATTTT.